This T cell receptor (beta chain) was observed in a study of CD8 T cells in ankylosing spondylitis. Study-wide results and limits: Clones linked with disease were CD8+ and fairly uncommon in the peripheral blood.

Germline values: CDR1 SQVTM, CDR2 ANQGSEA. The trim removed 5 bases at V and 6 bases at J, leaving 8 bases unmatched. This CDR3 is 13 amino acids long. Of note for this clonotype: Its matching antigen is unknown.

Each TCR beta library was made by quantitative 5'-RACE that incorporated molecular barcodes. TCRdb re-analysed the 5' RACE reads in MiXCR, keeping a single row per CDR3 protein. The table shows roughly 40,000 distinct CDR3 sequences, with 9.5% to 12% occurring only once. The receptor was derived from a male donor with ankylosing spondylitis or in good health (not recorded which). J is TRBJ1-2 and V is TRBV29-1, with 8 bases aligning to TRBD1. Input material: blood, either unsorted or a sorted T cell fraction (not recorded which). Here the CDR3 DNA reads TGCAGCGTTTCGACAGGGGTGTCGAATGGCTACACCTTC. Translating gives CSVSTGVSNGYTF. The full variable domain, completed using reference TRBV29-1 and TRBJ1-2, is SAVISQKPSRDICQRGTSLTIQCQVDSQVTMMFWYRQQPGQSLTLIATANQGSEATYESGFVIDKFPISRPNLTFSTLTVSNMSPEDSSIYLCSVSTGVSNGYTFGSGTRLTVV.